This is a list of T cell receptor beta chains from one sample in a study of shared clonotypes between healthy human individuals. Generated by immunoSEQ multiplex PCR, the TCRdb table keeps only in-frame clones and is missing some. The sample lists 760,000 or so clones; approximately 96% were seen once. Sequencing input: naive CD8+ T cells sorted from blood. Every receptor here comes from a man aged 25-40 years in good health. The CDR3 runs from the conserved cysteine through the conserved F or W. D genes are given only for firm matches. Part of the rows lack a size; the others show once, few, many or a class for expanded clones.

J	V	D	size	DNA	CDR3
TRBJ2-4	TRBV2	TRBD2	NA	TGTGCCACCCTTGACTCTCAGGGACTAGCGGGGGAGGTAGCCAAAAACATTCAGTACTTC	CATLDSQGLAGEVAKNIQYF
TRBJ2-7	TRBV11-2	TRBD2	NA	TGTGCCAGCACCCCTCTAGGGGCTAGCGGGAGGATCTACGAGCAGTACTTC	CASTPLGASGRIYEQYF
TRBJ2-1	TRBV27	NA	once	TGTGCCAGCAGTTGGAAGCGGACTTACAATGAGCAGTTCTTC	CASSWKRTYNEQFF
TRBJ2-5	TRBV6-5	NA	NA	TGTGCCAGCAGTTACTCCAGGGAGACCCAGTACTTC	CASSYSRETQYF
TRBJ2-2	TRBV2	NA	NA	TGTGCCAGCAGTGGGGAGAACACCGGGGAGCTGTTTTTT	CASSGENTGELFF
TRBJ1-1	TRBV5-4	NA	NA	TGTGCCAGCAGAATACTTGGACATTTGAACACTGAAGCTTTCTTT	CASRILGHLNTEAFF
TRBJ2-7	TRBV6-1	NA	NA	TGTGCCAGCAGTGAAGACTACTCCTACGAGCAGTACTTC	CASSEDYSYEQYF
TRBJ2-1	TRBV2	TRBD2	NA	TGTGCCAGCAGCCAGACTAGCGGGAGCCTCAATGAGCAGTTCTTC	CASSQTSGSLNEQFF
TRBJ2-1	TRBV27	NA	NA	TGTGCCAGCGGCGGCGCTACTCTACTAAACGGGCAGTTCTTC	CASGGATLLNGQFF
TRBJ2-2	TRBV10-1	NA	once	TGCGCCAGCAGTGAGAGGGTAGCGGCCACGAACACCGGGGAGCTGTTTTTT	CASSERVAATNTGELFF
TRBJ2-3	TRBV11-2	NA	NA	TGTGCCAGCAGCCAGCCCCGGGGGGCCACAGATACGCAGTATTTT	CASSQPRGATDTQYF
TRBJ1-1	TRBV11-3	NA	NA	TGTGCCAGCTCCCCCACCGGCGGGAACACTGAAGCTTTCTTT	CASSPTGGNTEAFF
TRBJ1-1	TRBV19	NA	once	TGTGCCAGTAGTATAGAGTTCGTGAACGATAAGGGGGTTCACACTGAAGCTTTCTTT	CASSIEFVNDKGVHTEAFF
TRBJ2-5	TRBV10-2	NA	NA	TGCGCCAGCAGTTTTATCGAAGAGACCCAGTACTTC	CASSFIEETQYF
TRBJ2-1	TRBV7-8	NA	NA	TGTGCCAGCAGCTTAAGTCCCGGGACGGCGAACAATGAGCAGTTCTTC	CASSLSPGTANNEQFF
TRBJ2-5	TRBV28	NA	NA	TGTGCCAGCGCCCTCCTCTTTGGGATGACCCAGTACTTC	CASALLFGMTQYF
TRBJ2-1	TRBV10-3	TRBD2	NA	TGTGCCGCCTCGGCTAGCGGGTACAATGAGCAGTTCTTC	CAASASGYNEQFF
TRBJ2-5	TRBV27	TRBD1	NA	TGTGCCAGCAGTTCCCTCATGACCGGGACAGGGATTGAGACCCAGTACTTC	CASSSLMTGTGIETQYF
TRBJ2-2	TRBV6-5	NA	NA	TGTGCCAGCAGTTACCTCACAGGGCCGAACACCGGGGAGCTGTTTTTT	CASSYLTGPNTGELFF
TRBJ2-1	TRBV5-1	NA	NA	TGCGCCAGCAGCTTGGGTGACAATGAGCAGTTCTTC	CASSLGDNEQFF
TRBJ2-7	TRBV27	NA	NA	TGTGCCAGCAGTTATCAGACTAGTATCCCCTCCTACGAGCAGTACTTC	CASSYQTSIPSYEQYF
TRBJ1-4	TRBV7-8	NA	NA	TGTGCCAGCAGCTTAGGGCAAGGTAAACGGGACACCGCGAATCCAAATGAAAAACTGTTTTTT	CASSLGQGKRDTANPNEKLFF
TRBJ2-7	TRBV30	TRBD2	NA	TGTGCCTGGAGTGTCGGAGCTAGCGGGAATCAAGAGCAGTACTTC	CAWSVGASGNQEQYF
TRBJ2-1	TRBV6-5	NA	NA	TGTGCCAGCAGTGCAGGGGATGAGCAGTTCTTC	CASSAGDEQFF
TRBJ2-3	TRBV9	TRBD1	NA	TGTGCCAGCAGCGGCGAAGGACAGGCTAGCACAGATACGCAGTATTTT	CASSGEGQASTDTQYF
TRBJ1-2	TRBV6-6	TRBD1	NA	TGTGCCAGCACCCAGGGACAGGGAGATGGCTACACCTTC	CASTQGQGDGYTF
TRBJ2-7	TRBV9	NA	NA	TGTGCCAGCAGCGTAGAGCAGGGAGGTTACGAGCAGTACTTC	CASSVEQGGYEQYF
TRBJ2-1	TRBV7-9	NA	NA	TGTGCCAGCAGCCCCACCACAGGGATGGACTACAATGAGCAGTTCTTC	CASSPTTGMDYNEQFF
TRBJ2-3	TRBV6-1	NA	NA	TGTGCCAGCAGTGAAGCTGGAGGAGGATCTAGCACAGATACGCAGTATTTT	CASSEAGGGSSTDTQYF
TRBJ1-5	TRBV4-1	TRBD1	once	TGCGCCAGCAGCCCGGGACAGGGTCCAAATCAGCCCCAGCATTTT	CASSPGQGPNQPQHF
TRBJ2-1	TRBV28	TRBD2	NA	TGTGCCAGCAGTTTGGGGACTAGCCACAACAATGAGCAGTTCTTC	CASSLGTSHNNEQFF
TRBJ2-1	TRBV25-1	TRBD2	NA	TGTGCCAGCAGTTCGATCGGGGGGGCTAGTGAGCAGTTCTTC	CASSSIGGASEQFF
TRBJ2-7	TRBV13	NA	NA	TGTGCCAGCAGCTCCTTTGACTACCACCCTAACGAGCAGTACTTC	CASSSFDYHPNEQYF
TRBJ1-5	TRBV15	TRBD1	NA	TGTGCCACCAGCAGGGCGGGACAGGGGAGGCAGCCCCAGCATTTT	CATSRAGQGRQPQHF
TRBJ1-2	TRBV29-1	NA	NA	TGCAGCGTGAAACAGGGTGATGCTCAGGGCTACACCTTC	CSVKQGDAQGYTF
TRBJ1-4	TRBV7-9	NA	NA	TGTGCCAGCAGCTCAGCCGTACTCAAATCTGCAACTAATGAAAAACTGTTTTTT	CASSSAVLKSATNEKLFF
TRBJ2-7	TRBV19	NA	once	TGTGCCAGTAGTACCCGGTTAACCTACGAGCAGTACTTC	CASSTRLTYEQYF
TRBJ1-1	TRBV5-1	NA	NA	TGCGCCAGCAGCGCCCCGGGTCAAAGGTACACTGAAGCTTTCTTT	CASSAPGQRYTEAFF
TRBJ2-3	TRBV9	TRBD2	NA	TGTGCCAGCAGCATCAGACTAGCGTCTAGCACAGATACGCAGTATTTT	CASSIRLASSTDTQYF
TRBJ2-7	TRBV6-1	TRBD2	NA	TGTGCCAGCAGTGGAGAAGGACTAGCGGGAGCCTACGAGCAGTACTTC	CASSGEGLAGAYEQYF